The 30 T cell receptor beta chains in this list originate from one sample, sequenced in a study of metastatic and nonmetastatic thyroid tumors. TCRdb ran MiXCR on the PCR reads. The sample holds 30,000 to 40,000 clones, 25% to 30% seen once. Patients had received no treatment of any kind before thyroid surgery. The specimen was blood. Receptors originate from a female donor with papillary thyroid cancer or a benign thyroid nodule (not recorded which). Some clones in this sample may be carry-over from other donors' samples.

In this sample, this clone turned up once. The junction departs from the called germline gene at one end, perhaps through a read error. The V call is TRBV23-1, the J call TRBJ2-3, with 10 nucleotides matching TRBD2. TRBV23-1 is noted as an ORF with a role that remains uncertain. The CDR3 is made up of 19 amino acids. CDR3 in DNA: TGTGCCAGCAGCCAATCCAGGCTAGCGGGGGCCGAGACTAGAGATACGCAGTATTTT. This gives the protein CASSQSRLAGAETRDTQYF.

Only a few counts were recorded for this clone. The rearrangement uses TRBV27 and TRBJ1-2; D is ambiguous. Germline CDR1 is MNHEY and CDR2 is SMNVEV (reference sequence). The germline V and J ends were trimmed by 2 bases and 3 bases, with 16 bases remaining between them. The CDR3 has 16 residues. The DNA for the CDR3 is TGTGCCAGCAGTTTAGTTCTTGGGCAGAGCTACTATGGCTACACCTTC. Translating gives CASSLVLGQSYYGYTF.

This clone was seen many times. Written as DNA, the CDR3 is TGCAGTGCTAGTTTCCGGTTCAAAAACATTCAGTACTTC. As protein: CSASFRFKNIQYF. V is TRBV20-1 and J is TRBJ2-4, with D unresolved. Per the germline V gene, CDR1 is DFQATT and CDR2 is SNEGSKA (reference sequence). The CDR3 is 13 residues long. Trimming cost V 3 bases and J 3 bases, with 9 bases left between them.

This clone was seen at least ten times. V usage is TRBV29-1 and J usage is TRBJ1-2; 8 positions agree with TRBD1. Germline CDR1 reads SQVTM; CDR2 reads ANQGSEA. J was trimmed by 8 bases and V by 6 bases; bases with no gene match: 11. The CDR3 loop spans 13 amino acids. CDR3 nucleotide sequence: TGCAGCGTCGATGGTACAGGGGGTGTAGGCTACACCTTC. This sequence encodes CSVDGTGGVGYTF. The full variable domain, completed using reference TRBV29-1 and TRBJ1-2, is SAVISQKPSRDICQRGTSLTIQCQVDSQVTMMFWYRQQPGQSLTLIATANQGSEATYESGFVIDKFPISRPNLTFSTLTVSNMSPEDSSIYLCSVDGTGGVGYTFGSGTRLTVV.

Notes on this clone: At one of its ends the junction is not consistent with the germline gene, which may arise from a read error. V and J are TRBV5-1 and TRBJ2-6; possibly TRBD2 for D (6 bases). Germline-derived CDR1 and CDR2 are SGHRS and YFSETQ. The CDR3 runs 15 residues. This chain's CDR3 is CASSLSGTWANVLTF. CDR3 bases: TGCGCCAGTAGCTTGAGTGGGACTTGGGCCAACGTCCTGACTTTC.

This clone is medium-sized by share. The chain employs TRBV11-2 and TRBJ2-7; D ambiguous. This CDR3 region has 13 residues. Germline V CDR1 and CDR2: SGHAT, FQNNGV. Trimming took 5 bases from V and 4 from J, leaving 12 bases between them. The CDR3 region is CASSRTPIYEQYF. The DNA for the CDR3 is TGTGCCAGCAGCCGGACCCCAATTTACGAGCAGTACTTC.

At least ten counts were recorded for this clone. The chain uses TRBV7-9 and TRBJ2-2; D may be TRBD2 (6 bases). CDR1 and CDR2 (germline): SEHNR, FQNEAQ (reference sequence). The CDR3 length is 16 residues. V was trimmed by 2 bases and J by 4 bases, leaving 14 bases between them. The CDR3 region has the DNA TGTGCCAGCAGCTTAACGCAACTGGAGGGCACCGGGGAGCTGTTTTTT. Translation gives CASSLTQLEGTGELFF.

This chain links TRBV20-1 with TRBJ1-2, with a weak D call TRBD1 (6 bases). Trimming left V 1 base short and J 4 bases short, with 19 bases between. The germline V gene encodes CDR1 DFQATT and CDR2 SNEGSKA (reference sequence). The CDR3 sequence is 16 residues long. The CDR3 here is CSARGRRDKLAYGYTF. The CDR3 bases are TGCAGTGCTAGAGGACGCCGGGACAAATTGGCCTATGGCTACACCTTC.

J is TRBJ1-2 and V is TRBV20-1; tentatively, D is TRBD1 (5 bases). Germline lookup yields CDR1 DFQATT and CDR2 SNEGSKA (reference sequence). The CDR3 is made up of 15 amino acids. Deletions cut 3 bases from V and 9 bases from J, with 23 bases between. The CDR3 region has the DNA TGCAGTGCTAGGGACCGCGGGACTGGGAGGCATTGCTACACCTTC. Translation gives CSARDRGTGRHCYTF.

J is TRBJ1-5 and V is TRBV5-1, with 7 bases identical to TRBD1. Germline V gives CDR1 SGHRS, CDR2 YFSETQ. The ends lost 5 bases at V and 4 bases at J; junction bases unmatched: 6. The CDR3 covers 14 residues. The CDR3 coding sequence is TGCGCCAGCAGTTCCGGGACAGATAATCAGCCCCAGCATTTT. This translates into CASSSGTDNQPQHF.

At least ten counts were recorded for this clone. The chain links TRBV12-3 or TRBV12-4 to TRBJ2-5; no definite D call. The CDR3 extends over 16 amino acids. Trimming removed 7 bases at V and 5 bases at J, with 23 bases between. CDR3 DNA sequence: TGTGCCAGCACCCCCGGTGGCGGCGAACCGTCGGAGACCCAGTACTTC. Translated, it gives CASTPGGGEPSETQYF.

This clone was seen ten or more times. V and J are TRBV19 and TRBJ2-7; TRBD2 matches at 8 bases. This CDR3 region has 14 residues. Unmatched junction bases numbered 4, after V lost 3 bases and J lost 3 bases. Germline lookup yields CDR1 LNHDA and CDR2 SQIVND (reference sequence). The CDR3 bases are TGTGCCAGTAGTATCGGGGGGGGGAGCTACGAGCAGTACTTC. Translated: CASSIGGGSYEQYF.

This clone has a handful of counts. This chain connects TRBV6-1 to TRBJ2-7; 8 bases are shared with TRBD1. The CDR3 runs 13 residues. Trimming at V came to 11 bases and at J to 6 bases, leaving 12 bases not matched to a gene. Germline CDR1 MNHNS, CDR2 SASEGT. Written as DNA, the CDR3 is TGTGCCTCGGGTTTGGGACAGGTATCCGAGCAGTACTTC. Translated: CASGLGQVSEQYF.

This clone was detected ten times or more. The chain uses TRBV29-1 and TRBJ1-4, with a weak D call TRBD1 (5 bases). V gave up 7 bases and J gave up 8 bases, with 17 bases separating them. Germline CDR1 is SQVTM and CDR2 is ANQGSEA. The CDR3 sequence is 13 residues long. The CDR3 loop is CSGGAGSEEKLFF. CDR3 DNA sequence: TGCAGCGGAGGGGCAGGGTCGGAGGAAAAACTGTTTTTT.

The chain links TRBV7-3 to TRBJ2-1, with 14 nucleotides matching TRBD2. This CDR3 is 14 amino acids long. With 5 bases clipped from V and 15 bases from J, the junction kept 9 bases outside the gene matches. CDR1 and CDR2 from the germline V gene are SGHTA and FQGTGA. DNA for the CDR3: TGTGCCAGCAGCCAAGGGACTAGCGGGGGCGGGGTGTTCTTC. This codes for CASSQGTSGGGVFF.

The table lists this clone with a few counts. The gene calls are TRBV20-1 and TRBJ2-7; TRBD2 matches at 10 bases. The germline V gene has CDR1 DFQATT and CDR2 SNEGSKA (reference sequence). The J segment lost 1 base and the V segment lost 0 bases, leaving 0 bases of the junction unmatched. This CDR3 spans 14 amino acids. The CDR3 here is CSARELAGSYEQYF. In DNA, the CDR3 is TGCAGTGCTAGAGAACTAGCGGGGTCCTACGAGCAGTACTTC.

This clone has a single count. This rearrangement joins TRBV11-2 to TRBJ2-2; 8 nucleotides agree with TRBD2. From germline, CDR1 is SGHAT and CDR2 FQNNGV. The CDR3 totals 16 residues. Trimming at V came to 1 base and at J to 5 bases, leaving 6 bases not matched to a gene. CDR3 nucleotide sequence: TGTGCCAGCAGCTTAGTAACGGGGGGGAAGACCGGGGAGCTGTTTTTT. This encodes CASSLVTGGKTGELFF.

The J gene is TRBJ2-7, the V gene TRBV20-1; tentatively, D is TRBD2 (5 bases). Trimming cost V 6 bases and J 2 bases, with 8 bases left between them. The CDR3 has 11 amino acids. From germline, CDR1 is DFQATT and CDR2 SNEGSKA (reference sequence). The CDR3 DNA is TGCAGTGCCGGGGATACCTACGAGCAGTACTTC. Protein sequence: CSAGDTYEQYF.

In DNA form, the CDR3 reads TGCGCCAGCATCCTCGCGAACAATGAGCAGTTCTTC. As protein: CASILANNEQFF. This rearrangement joins TRBV5-1 to TRBJ2-1; D remains ambiguous. Trimming left V 6 bases short and J 5 bases short, with 9 bases between. The CDR3 sequence is 12 residues long. From germline, CDR1 is SGHRS and CDR2 YFSETQ.

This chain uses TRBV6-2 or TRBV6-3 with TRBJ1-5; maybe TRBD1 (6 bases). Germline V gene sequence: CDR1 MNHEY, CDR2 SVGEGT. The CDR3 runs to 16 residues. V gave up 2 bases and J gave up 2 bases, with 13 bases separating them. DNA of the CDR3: TGTGCCAGCAGTTACCATTTGAGACAGGGCAATCAGCCCCAGCATTTT. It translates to CASSYHLRQGNQPQHF.

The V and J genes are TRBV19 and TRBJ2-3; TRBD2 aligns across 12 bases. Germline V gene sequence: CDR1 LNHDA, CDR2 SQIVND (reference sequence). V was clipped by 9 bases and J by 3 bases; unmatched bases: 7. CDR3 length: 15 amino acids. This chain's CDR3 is CASRLAGARTDTQYF. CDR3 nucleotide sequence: TGTGCCAGCAGACTAGCGGGGGCCAGAACAGATACGCAGTATTTT.

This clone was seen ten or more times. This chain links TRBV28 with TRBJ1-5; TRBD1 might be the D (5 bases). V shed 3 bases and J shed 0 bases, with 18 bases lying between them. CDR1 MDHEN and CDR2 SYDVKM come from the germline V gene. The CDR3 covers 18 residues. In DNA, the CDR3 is TGTGCCAGCAGTTTGGACCCAAGGTATAGGGGTAGCAATCAGCCCCAGCATTTT. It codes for CASSLDPRYRGSNQPQHF.

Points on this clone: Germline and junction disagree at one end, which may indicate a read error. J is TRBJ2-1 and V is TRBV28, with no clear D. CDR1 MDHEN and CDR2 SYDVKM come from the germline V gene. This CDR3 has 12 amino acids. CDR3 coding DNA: TGTGCCAGCAGTTATAGTGACAATGAGCATTTCTTC. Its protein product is CASSYSDNEHFF.

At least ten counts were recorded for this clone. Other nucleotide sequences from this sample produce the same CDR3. CDR3 in amino acids: CASSQLPRGGSPLHF. The CDR3 nucleotides are TGTGCCAGCAGCCAACTCCCCAGGGGAGGCTCACCCCTCCACTTT. The V call is TRBV3-1, the J call TRBJ1-6; possible D gene TRBD1, 6 bases. This CDR3 is built from 15 residues. V shed 2 bases and J shed 10 bases, with 15 bases lying between them. Germline V lookup: CDR1 LGHDT, CDR2 YNNKEL (reference sequence).

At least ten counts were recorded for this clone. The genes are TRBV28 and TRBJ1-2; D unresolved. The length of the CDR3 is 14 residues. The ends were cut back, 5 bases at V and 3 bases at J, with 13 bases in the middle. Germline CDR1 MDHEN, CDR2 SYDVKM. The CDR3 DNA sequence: TGTGCCAGCAGTCTAATCGGACTGCACTATGGCTACACCTTC. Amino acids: CASSLIGLHYGYTF.

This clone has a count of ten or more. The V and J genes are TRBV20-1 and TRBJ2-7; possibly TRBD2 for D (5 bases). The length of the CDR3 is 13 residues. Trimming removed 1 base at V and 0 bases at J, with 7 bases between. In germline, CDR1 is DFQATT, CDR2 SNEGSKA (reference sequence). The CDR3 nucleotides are TGCAGTGCTAGAGGACGGGACTCCTACGAGCAGTACTTC. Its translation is CSARGRDSYEQYF.

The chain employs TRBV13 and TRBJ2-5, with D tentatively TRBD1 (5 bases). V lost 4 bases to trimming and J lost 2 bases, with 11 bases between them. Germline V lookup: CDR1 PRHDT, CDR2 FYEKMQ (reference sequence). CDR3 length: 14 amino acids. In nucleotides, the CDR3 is TGTGCCAGCAGCTCCCGACAGAAACAAGAGACCCAGTACTTC. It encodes CASSSRQKQETQYF.

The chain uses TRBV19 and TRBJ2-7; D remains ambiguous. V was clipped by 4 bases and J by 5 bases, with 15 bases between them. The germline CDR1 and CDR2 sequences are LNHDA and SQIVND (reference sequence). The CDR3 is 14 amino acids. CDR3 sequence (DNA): TGTGCCAGTAGTAGCATGGGGTTGGGAAACGAGCAGTACTTC. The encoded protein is CASSSMGLGNEQYF. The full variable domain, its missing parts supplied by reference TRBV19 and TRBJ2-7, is DGGITQSPKYLFRKEGQNVTLSCEQNLNHDAMYWYRQDPGQGLRLIYYSQIVNDFQKGDIAEGYSVSREKKESFPLTVTSAQKNPTAFYLCASSSMGLGNEQYFGPGTRLTVT.

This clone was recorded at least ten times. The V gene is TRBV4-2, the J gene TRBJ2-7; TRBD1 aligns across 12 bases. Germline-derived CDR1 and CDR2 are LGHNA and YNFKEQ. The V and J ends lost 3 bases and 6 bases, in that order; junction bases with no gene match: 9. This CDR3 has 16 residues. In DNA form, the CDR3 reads TGTGCCAGCAGCCATGTACCGGGACAGGGGGCTCTCGAGCAGTACTTC. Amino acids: CASSHVPGQGALEQYF.

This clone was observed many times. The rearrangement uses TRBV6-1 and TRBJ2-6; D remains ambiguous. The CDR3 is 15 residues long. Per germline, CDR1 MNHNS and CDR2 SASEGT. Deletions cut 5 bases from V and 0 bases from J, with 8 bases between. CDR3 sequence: CASSYLRSGANVLTF. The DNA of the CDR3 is TGTGCCAGCAGTTATTTACGCTCTGGGGCCAACGTCCTGACTTTC.